The 8 T cell receptor beta chains in this list originate from one sample, sequenced in a study of early T cells in non-severe SARS-CoV-2 infection. TCRdb reanalysed the 5' RACE reads using MiXCR and keeps one entry per CDR3 protein. The table records about 58,000 distinct CDR3 sequences, roughly 13% of them present only once. Sequenced: whole blood. Every receptor here comes from an adult who was a healthcare worker with PCR-confirmed SARS-CoV-2 infection or an uninfected control (not recorded which).

At least ten counts were recorded for this clonotype. The CDR3 protein is CASSSTGFGYGYTF. The DNA of the CDR3 is TGTGCCAGCAGCTCTACAGGGTTCGGCTATGGCTACACCTTC. This chain connects TRBV11-2 to TRBJ1-2; maybe TRBD1 (6 bases). With 4 bases removed from V and 4 bases from J, the gap between germline ends came to 13 bases. Germline assignment: CDR1 SGHAT and CDR2 FQNNGV. This CDR3 has 14 residues.

As to this clonotype: A much larger clone lies one base from this, so it may be a read error. This chain uses TRBV20-1 with TRBJ2-7; 10 nucleotides align to TRBD2. This CDR3 is 14 amino acids long. The germline V gene encodes CDR1 DFQATT and CDR2 SNEGSKA (reference sequence). V shed 6 bases and J 2 bases; nucleotides not matched to a gene: 7. DNA for the CDR3: TGCAGTGCCCAGCGAGCGGGAGGGCCCTACGAGCAGTACTTC. Translation: CSAQRAGGPYEQYF.

This clonotype was counted between two and nine times. The chain employs TRBV21-1 and TRBJ1-1; the D call in the table, TRBD1, was not verified against the DNA. TRBV21-1 is noted as a pseudogene. The CDR3 covers 16 residues. The CDR3 loop reads CASRIVEQGAKTEAFF. In DNA, the CDR3 is TGTGCCAGCAGGATAGTGGAACAGGGGGCGAAAACTGAAGCTTTCTTT.

This clonotype was counted only a few times. This rearrangement joins TRBV12-3 or TRBV12-4 to TRBJ2-4; TRBD2 might be the D (5 bases). The CDR3 has 15 residues. The V end lost 6 bases, the J end lost 0 bases, and 12 bases lay between the germline ends. CDR3 amino acids: CASSQGLLAKNIQYF. DNA for the CDR3: TGTGCCAGCAGCCAAGGACTTCTAGCCAAAAACATTCAGTACTTC.

This clonotype was seen many times. This chain links TRBV3-1 with TRBJ1-1, with D hard to call. The germline V and J ends were trimmed by 4 bases and 0 bases, with 9 bases remaining between them. CDR1 is LGHDT, CDR2 YNNKEL, per germline (reference sequence). The CDR3 loop spans 14 amino acids. The CDR3 nucleotides read TGTGCCAGCAGCCTTGAGACACTGAACACTGAAGCTTTCTTT. Protein product: CASSLETLNTEAFF.

This clonotype was found many times. The rearrangement joins TRBV14 to TRBJ1-2, with D unclear. The CDR3 length is 13 residues. CDR1 is SGHDN and CDR2 is FVKESK in the germline V gene. With 0 bases removed from V and 7 bases from J, the gap between germline ends came to 9 bases. This CDR3 is CASSQDLKGGYTF. The DNA of the CDR3 is TGTGCCAGCAGCCAAGATCTGAAGGGTGGCTACACCTTC.

V is TRBV7-6 and J is TRBJ2-7, with TRBD1 as a possible D gene (5 bases). In germline, CDR1 is SGHVS, CDR2 FNYEAQ. V was shortened by 5 bases and J by 2 bases, with 19 bases between the two germline ends. The CDR3 extends over 16 amino acids. The CDR3 reads CASSPAWQGITYEQYF. The CDR3 DNA sequence: TGTGCCAGCAGCCCCGCCTGGCAGGGTATCACCTACGAGCAGTACTTC.

This clonotype has a handful of counts. The chain is built from TRBV4-1 and TRBJ1-2, with TRBD1 identical over 9 bases. There are 16 residues in the CDR3. Trimming cost V 4 bases and J 2 bases; bases outside gene matches: 8. Germline V gives CDR1 MGHRA, CDR2 YSYEKL. The CDR3 DNA reads TGCGCCAGCAGCCCGTACCAAGGACAGGGGAACTATGGCTACACCTTC. Translated, it gives CASSPYQGQGNYGYTF.